Listed here is a single T cell receptor beta chain. What it binds is not known. This specimen belongs to a study of shared clonotypes between healthy human individuals. Template for every sorted-subset replicate PCR totaled around 210 ng DNA, roughly 30,000 T cell genomes. Sequencing used immunoSEQ multiplex PCR; TCRdb keeps in-frame clones, though not all of them. The table has more than 550,000 clones, roughly 87% seen once. Whole-study results and caveats: Generally, estimated richness proved larger in naive subsets than it did in memory subsets.

The length of the CDR3 is 15 residues. J lost 7 bases, V lost 3 bases, and 12 bases had no gene match. Germline lookup yields CDR1 PRHDT and CDR2 FYEKMQ (reference sequence). The J gene is TRBJ2-7, the V gene TRBV13; 7 nucleotides line up with TRBD2. Specimen: memory CD8+ T cells from PBMCs. Subset described: CD45RO+ cells pooled with CCR7-negative TemRA cells. The TCR was taken from a man aged 18-30 years in good health. Some clones in this sample may be carry-over from other donors' samples. CDR3 region: CASSLRDLWGGEQYF. DNA of the CDR3: TGTGCCAGCAGCTTGAGGGACCTGTGGGGGGGTGAGCAGTACTTC.